The clone carrying this TCR beta chain was found once. The antigen is undetermined. Clones were sequenced by immunoSEQ multiplex PCR, and TCRdb holds only the in-frame ones, with some missing. The sample records approximately 190,000 clones, approximately 82% being singletons. The data are from a study of cytomegalovirus exposure and HLA in healthy donors. Study conclusions and caveats: Through in vitro validation, a few CMV-associated chains were shown to be specific for CMV antigens. TCR beta chains numbering 150 to 200 were designated cytomegalovirus-associated.

The germline CDR1 and CDR2 sequences are MNHNS and SASEGT. CDR3 size: 13 residues. V was clipped by 9 bases and J by 4 bases, with 16 bases between them. The sequenced material came from PBMCs. The V gene is TRBV6-1, the J gene TRBJ2-7, with TRBD2 as a possible D gene (5 bases). The clonotype originates from a woman aged 25 to 39 in good health and CMV-seropositive. The CDR3 sequence: CASTTGNNYEQYF. The CDR3 region has the DNA TGTGCCAGTACAACCGGGAACAATTACGAGCAGTACTTC.